This is a list of T cell receptor beta chains from one sample in a study of T-cell reconstitution after alpha-beta-depleted transplantation in children. TCRdb fed the PCR reads into MiXCR, producing one record per CDR3 protein. The repertoire has 700,000 to 850,000 distinct CDR3 sequences, 15% to 20% of them found once; the top ten carry roughly 5%. Sample: PBMCs, mostly from graft donor cells, taken 360 days after TCRalphabeta/CD19-depleted stem cell transplant. The receptors derive from a male patient aged 10-17 years who had a stem cell transplant for acute lymphoblastic leukemia, so the T cells may come from the graft donor. Each CDR3 is given without its conserved first and last residue. The D gene is left open where the match is weak. Some rows have no size entry. The others give once, few or many, or a class for an expanded clone.

18	TRBJ2-1	.	TRBV15	TRBD2	ATSRAFPETSGPLYNEQF
9	TRBJ2-1	few	TRBV7-9	TRBD2	AMRGGAEQF
12	TRBJ2-2	many	TRBV4-2	.	ASSQGGGTGELF
14	TRBJ2-1	.	TRBV6-5	TRBD1	ASSYSGQGRGNEQF
12	TRBJ2-2	.	TRBV29-1	.	SVEEREGTGELF
13	TRBJ2-7	few	TRBV20-1	TRBD2	SAEPTSGHYYEQY
7	TRBJ2-3	.	TRBV2	.	AGRATQY
14	TRBJ2-1	.	TRBV14	.	ASSLTPGPTDGEQF
12	TRBJ2-3	few	TRBV21-1	.	ASSNIAGGDTQY
11	TRBJ2-7	.	TRBV10-3	TRBD1	AISRQGAGEQY
13	TRBJ2-7	.	TRBV7-9	TRBD1	ASSPIWDRVYEQY
11	TRBJ2-3	.	TRBV7-6	TRBD2	ASSSGTSQPQY
13	TRBJ2-3	once	TRBV6-2/TRBV6-3	TRBD2	ASRPLAGNTDTQY
19	TRBJ2-7	.	TRBV15	.	ATTVLAELDPRTGRYYEQY
14	TRBJ2-7	.	TRBV10-2	.	ASSEIKGVLSYEQY
8	TRBJ1-1	.	TRBV29-1	.	SARDTEAF
14	TRBJ2-5	few	TRBV6-1	TRBD2	ASSPPWPSGQETQY
14	TRBJ2-7	.	TRBV5-5	.	ASSLAGTDNIHEQY
11	TRBJ2-1	few	TRBV7-6	.	ASSPGAGYEQF
14	TRBJ2-2	few	TRBV21-1	.	ASSKALVVGAGELF
10	TRBJ2-1	few	TRBV7-8	.	ASSLQTNEQF
13	TRBJ2-1	many	TRBV10-3	TRBD2	AISKREAVRDEQF
14	TRBJ2-3	.	TRBV20-1	TRBD2	SASGASGSPTDTQY
15	TRBJ2-1	.	TRBV27	.	ASKKGFIGVLYNEQF
14	TRBJ1-5	few	TRBV3-1	.	ASSHTFLTGGQPQH
13	TRBJ2-2	many	TRBV12-3/TRBV12-4	TRBD2	ASTLAGGPTGELF
11	TRBJ2-7	.	TRBV11-2	.	ASSFGGQYEQY
11	TRBJ2-7	few	TRBV9	.	ASSPSGAGEQY
10	TRBJ1-4	few	TRBV12-3/TRBV12-4	.	ASSLVSEKLF
14	TRBJ2-5	few	TRBV2	.	ASTDGDRTFEETQY
12	TRBJ2-7	many	TRBV6-1	.	ASRQGSSSYEQY
13	TRBJ2-3	few	TRBV5-1	.	ASSLIVRATDTQY
11	TRBJ1-1	.	TRBV18	.	ASSQGANTEAF
13	TRBJ2-1	many	TRBV12-3/TRBV12-4	TRBD2	ASSSVAGGYNEQF
11	TRBJ1-2	few	TRBV12-3/TRBV12-4	.	ASLTAGRDGYT
13	TRBJ2-7	.	TRBV12-3/TRBV12-4	TRBD2	ASSRGTTILYEQY
9	TRBJ2-7	many	TRBV15	.	ATSSPFEQY
15	TRBJ2-2	many	TRBV12-3/TRBV12-4	.	ASSLALGSFYTGELF
14	TRBJ2-7	.	TRBV9	TRBD2	ASSVGSGFSPYEQY
13	TRBJ2-7	few	TRBV7-3	.	ASSLAGSPVYEQY
15	TRBJ2-2	.	TRBV14	.	ASSQDGRAAWTGELF
11	TRBJ2-7	.	TRBV12-3/TRBV12-4	TRBD2	ASSPRGGPEQY
12	TRBJ2-7	.	TRBV3-1	.	ASSQGSLVYEQY
13	TRBJ1-5	.	TRBV6-1	.	ASSVGGQLNQPQH
12	TRBJ2-1	.	TRBV7-9	.	ASSLARGKDEQF
13	TRBJ2-7	few	TRBV6-4	TRBD1	ASSPEAGQDYEQY
13	TRBJ1-4	.	TRBV11-2	.	ASSRELASNEKLF
13	TRBJ1-5	.	TRBV12-3/TRBV12-4	.	ASAPGRVSNQPQH
10	TRBJ2-1	.	TRBV7-9	.	ASPSEHNEQF
13	TRBJ2-1	.	TRBV6-5	.	ASSYAGVSYNEQF
11	TRBJ1-2	.	TRBV6-1	.	ASRRDQPYGYT
11	TRBJ2-6	few	TRBV15	.	AIQAPGANVLT
12	TRBJ1-5	.	TRBV25-1	.	ASSESGGNQPQH
12	TRBJ2-5	.	TRBV20-1	TRBD2	SAKTSGSSETQY
13	TRBJ2-7	.	TRBV4-1	.	ASSQDFGSSYEQY